What follows are 6 T cell receptor beta chains derived from one specimen sequenced in a study of Tregs in tolerant kidney transplant recipients. The method was immunoSEQ multiplex PCR; TCRdb's version includes in-frame clones alone and lacks a portion of them. In the table there are approximately 82,000 clones, over 85% of which are singletons. Related graft donors supplied nonmyeloablative bone marrow transplants, and mixed chimerism was transient. Source: CD4+ T cells from blood (PBMCs), taken 12 months after the transplant. The source of these receptors is a human patient who received a combined kidney and bone marrow transplant. The T cells may partly be graft donor cells.

V and J are TRBV6-6 and TRBJ2-7, with TRBD2 matching 7 bases. With 4 bases clipped from V and 3 bases from J, the junction kept 9 bases outside the gene matches. CDR1 MNHNY and CDR2 SVGAGI come from the germline V gene (reference sequence). CDR3 length: 15 residues. CDR3 in amino acids: CASSSYPSGGYEQYF. The CDR3, as DNA: TGTGCCAGCAGTTCCTATCCTAGCGGAGGCTACGAGCAGTACTTC.

The V call is TRBV4-3, the J call TRBJ2-1, with TRBD2 matching over 10 bases. V was clipped by 4 bases and J by 2 bases; unmatched bases: 11. The germline gives CDR1 LGHNA, CDR2 YSLEER. CDR3 size: 18 residues. Here the CDR3 DNA reads TGCGCCAGCAGCCGAGATGGCAGCGGGAGGGCACCCTACAATGAGCAGTTCTTC. Amino acid sequence: CASSRDGSGRAPYNEQFF.

The CDR3 is CAAGQGRVETQYF. CDR3 nucleotide sequence: TGTGCCGCGGGACAGGGCCGAGTTGAGACCCAGTACTTC. The chain links TRBV19 to TRBJ2-5; 9 nucleotides match TRBD1. Trimming at V came to 11 bases and at J to 5 bases, leaving 9 bases not matched to a gene. The CDR3 is 13 residues long. The germline V gene has CDR1 LNHDA and CDR2 SQIVND (reference sequence).

The chain links TRBV7-3 to TRBJ1-1; weak D call: TRBD1 (6 bases). Trimming cost V 1 base and J 4 bases, with 13 bases left between them. The CDR3 length is 15 residues. Germline assignment: CDR1 SGHTA and CDR2 FQGTGA. The CDR3 DNA is TGTGCCAGCAGCTTAAATGCGGGAGGGGGCACTGAAGCTTTCTTT. Protein product: CASSLNAGGGTEAFF. Variable domain in full (rest from reference TRBV7-3 and TRBJ1-1): GAGVSQTPSNKVTEKGKYVELRCDPISGHTALYWYRQSLGQGPEFLIYFQGTGAADDSGLPNDRFFAVRPEGSVSTLKIQRTERGDSAVYLCASSLNAGGGTEAFFGQGTRLTVV.

The chain employs TRBV7-7 and TRBJ2-3, with 7 bases aligning to TRBD1. V gave up 5 bases and J gave up 5 bases; unmatched junction bases: 7. Germline V gives CDR1 SSHAT, CDR2 FNYEAQ (reference sequence). The CDR3 loop spans 14 amino acids. CDR3 DNA: TGTGCCAGCAGCCTAGGGGGCGGTGGAGATACGCAGTATTTT. Translated: CASSLGGGGDTQYF.

The chain recombines TRBV7-2 with TRBJ2-1, with D uncertain. Germline V gene data show CDR1 as SGHTA and CDR2 as FQGNSA. The V end lost 1 base, the J end lost 4 bases, and 5 bases lay between the germline ends. The CDR3 is made up of 13 amino acids. The CDR3 coding sequence is TGTGCCAGCAGCTTAGGGCAGTACAATGAGCAGTTCTTC. Its protein is CASSLGQYNEQFF.